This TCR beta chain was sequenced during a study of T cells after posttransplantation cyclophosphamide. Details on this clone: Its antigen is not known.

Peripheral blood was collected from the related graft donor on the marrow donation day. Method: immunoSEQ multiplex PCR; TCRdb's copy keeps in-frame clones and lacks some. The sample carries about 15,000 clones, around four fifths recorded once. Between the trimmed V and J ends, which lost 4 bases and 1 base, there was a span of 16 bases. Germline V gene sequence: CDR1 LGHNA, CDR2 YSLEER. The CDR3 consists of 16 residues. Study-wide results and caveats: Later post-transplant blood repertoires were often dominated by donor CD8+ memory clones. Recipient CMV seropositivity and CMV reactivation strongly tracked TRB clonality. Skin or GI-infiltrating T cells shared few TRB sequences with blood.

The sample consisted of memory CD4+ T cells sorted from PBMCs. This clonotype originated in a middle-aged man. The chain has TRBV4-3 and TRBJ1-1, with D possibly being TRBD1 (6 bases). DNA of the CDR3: TGCGCCAGCAGCCGTTCATTGAACAGGGAGAACACTGAAGCTTTCTTT. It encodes CASSRSLNRENTEAFF.